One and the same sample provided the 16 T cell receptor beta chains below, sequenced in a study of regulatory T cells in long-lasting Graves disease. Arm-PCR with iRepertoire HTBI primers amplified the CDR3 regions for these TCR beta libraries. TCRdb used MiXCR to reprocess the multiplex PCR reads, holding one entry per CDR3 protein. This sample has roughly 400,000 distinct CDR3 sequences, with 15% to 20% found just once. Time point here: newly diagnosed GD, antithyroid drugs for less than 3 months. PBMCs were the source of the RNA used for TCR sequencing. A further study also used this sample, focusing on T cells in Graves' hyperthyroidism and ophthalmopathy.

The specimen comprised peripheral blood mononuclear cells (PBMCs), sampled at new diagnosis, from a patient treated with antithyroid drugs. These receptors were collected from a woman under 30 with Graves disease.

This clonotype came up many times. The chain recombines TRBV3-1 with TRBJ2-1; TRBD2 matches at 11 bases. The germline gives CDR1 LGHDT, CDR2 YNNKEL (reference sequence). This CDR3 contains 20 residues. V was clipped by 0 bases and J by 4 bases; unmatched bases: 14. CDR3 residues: CASSQEQFGPGLAEYNEQFF. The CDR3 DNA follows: TGTGCCAGCAGCCAAGAGCAGTTCGGGCCGGGACTAGCGGAATACAATGAGCAGTTCTTC.

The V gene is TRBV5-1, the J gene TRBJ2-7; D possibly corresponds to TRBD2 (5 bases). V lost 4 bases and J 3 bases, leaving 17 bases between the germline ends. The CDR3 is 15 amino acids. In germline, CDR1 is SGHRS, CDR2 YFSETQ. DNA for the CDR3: TGCGCCAGCAGCCAAACTCGCGGGCTATACTACGAGCAGTACTTC. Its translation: CASSQTRGLYYEQYF.

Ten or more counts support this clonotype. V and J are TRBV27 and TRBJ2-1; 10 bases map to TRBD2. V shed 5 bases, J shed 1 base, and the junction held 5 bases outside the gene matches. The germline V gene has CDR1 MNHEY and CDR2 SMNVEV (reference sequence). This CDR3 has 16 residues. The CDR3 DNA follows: TGTGCCAGCAGTACCTGGACTAGCGGATCCTACAATGAGCAGTTCTTC. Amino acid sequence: CASSTWTSGSYNEQFF.

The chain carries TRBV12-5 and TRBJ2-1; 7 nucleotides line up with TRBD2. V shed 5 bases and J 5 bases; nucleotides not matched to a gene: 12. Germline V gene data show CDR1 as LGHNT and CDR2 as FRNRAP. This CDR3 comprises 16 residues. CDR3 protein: CASGLGEWRENNEQFF. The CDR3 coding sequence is TGTGCTAGTGGTCTTGGGGAGTGGCGGGAGAACAATGAGCAGTTCTTC.

Written as DNA, the CDR3 is TGCAGCGCTTTTTTTAGGGGCATGTACGAGCAGTACTTC. It codes for CSAFFRGMYEQYF. The gene calls are TRBV29-1 and TRBJ2-7; a weak D match, TRBD1 (5 bases). Germline loops: CDR1 SQVTM, CDR2 ANQGSEA. V was trimmed by 7 bases and J by 4 bases, leaving 17 bases between them. This CDR3 is 13 amino acids long.

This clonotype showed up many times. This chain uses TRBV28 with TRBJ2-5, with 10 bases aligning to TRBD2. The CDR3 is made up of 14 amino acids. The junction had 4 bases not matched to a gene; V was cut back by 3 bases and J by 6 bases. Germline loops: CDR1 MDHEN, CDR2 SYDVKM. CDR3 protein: CASSFEREGKTQYF. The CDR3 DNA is TGTGCCAGCAGTTTCGAGCGGGAGGGCAAGACCCAGTACTTC.

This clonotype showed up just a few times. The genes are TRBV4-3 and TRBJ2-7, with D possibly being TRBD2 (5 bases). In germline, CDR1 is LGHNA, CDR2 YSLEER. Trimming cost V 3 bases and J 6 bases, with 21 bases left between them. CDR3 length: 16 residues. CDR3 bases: TGCGCCAGCAGCCATGGCAGCGGAAGTCCATCGAGCGAGCAGTACTTC. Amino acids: CASSHGSGSPSSEQYF.

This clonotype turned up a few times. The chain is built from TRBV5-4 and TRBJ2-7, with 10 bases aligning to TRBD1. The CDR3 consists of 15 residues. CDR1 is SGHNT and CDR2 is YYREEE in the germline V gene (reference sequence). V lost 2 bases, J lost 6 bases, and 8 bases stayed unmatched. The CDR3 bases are TGTGCCAGCAGCTTAGCGGGACAGGGGTATCTCGAGCAGTACTTC. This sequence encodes CASSLAGQGYLEQYF. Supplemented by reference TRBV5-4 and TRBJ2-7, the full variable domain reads ETGVTQSPTHLIKTRGQQVTLRCSSQSGHNTVSWYQQALGQGPQFIFQYYREEENGRGNFPPRFSGLQFPNYSSELNVNALELDDSALYLCASSLAGQGYLEQYFGPGTRLTVT.

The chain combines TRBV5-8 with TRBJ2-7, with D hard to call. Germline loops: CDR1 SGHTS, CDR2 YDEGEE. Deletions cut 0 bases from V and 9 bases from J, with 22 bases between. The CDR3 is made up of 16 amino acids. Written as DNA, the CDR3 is TGTGCCAGCAGCTTGGGCCTTGGGTCAATAGACGTACGGCAGTACTTC. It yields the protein CASSLGLGSIDVRQYF.

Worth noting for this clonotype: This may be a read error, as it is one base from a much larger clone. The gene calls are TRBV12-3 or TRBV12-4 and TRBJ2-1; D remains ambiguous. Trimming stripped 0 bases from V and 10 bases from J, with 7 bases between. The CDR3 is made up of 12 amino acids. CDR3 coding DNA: TGTGCCAGCAGTTTAGCTAACTACGAGCAGTTCTTC. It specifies CASSLANYEQFF.

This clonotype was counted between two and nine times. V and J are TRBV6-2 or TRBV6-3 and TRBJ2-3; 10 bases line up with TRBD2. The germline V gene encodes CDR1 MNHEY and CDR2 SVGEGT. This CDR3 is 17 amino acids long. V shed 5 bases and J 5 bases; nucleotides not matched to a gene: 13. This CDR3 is CASSDGSGRGVVDTQYF. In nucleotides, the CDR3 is TGTGCCAGCAGTGACGGGAGCGGGAGGGGGGTTGTAGATACGCAGTATTTT.

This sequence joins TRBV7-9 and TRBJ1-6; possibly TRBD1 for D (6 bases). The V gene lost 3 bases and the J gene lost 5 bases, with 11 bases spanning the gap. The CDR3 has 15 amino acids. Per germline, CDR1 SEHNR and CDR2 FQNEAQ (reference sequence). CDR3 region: CASSLGGANNSPLHF. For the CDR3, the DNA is TGTGCCAGCAGCTTGGGGGGGGCGAATAATTCACCCCTCCACTTT.

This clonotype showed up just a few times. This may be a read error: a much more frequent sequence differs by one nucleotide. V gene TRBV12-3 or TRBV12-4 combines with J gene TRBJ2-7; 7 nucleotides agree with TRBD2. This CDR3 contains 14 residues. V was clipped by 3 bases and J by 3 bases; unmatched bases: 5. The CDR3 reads CASSLGGSDYEQYF. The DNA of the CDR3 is TGTGCCAGCAGTTTGGGCGGGAGTGACTACGAGCAGTACTTC.

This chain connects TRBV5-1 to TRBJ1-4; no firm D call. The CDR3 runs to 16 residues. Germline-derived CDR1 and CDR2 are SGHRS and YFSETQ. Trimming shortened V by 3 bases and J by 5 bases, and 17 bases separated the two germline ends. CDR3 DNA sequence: TGCGCCAGCAGCTCCGAGGACGGCGCCTTAAATGAAAAACTGTTTTTT. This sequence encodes CASSSEDGALNEKLFF.

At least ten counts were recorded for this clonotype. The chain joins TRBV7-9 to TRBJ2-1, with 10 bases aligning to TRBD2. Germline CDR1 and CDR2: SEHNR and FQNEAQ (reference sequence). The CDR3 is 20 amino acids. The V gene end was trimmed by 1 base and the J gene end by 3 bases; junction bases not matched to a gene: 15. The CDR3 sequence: CASSLGSSGSIGGYYNEQFF. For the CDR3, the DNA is TGTGCCAGCAGCTTAGGCTCTAGCGGGAGCATAGGAGGATACTACAATGAGCAGTTCTTC.

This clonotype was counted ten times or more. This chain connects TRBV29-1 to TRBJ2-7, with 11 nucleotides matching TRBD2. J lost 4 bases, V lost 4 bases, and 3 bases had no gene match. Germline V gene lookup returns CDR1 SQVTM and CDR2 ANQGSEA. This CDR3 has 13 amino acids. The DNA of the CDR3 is TGCAGCGTTGTAGCGGGAGGGGAGTACGAGCAGTACTTC. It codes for CSVVAGGEYEQYF.